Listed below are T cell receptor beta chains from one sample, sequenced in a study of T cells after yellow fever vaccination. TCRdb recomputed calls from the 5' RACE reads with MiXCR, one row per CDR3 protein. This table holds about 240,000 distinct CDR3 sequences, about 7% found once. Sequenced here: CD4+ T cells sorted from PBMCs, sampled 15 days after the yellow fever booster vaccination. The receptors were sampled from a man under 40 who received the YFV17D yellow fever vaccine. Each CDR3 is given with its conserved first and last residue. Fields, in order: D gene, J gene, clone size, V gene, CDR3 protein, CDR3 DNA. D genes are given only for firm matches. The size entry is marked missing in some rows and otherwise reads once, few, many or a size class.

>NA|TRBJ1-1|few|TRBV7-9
CASSFYAGSEAFF
TGTGCCAGCAGCTTTTACGCTGGGTCTGAAGCTTTCTTT
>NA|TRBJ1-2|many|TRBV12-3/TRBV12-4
CASRTSGGTNGGYTF
TGTGCCAGCAGAACTTCAGGCGGTACCAACGGCGGCTACACCTTC
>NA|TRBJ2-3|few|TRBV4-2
CAARVDTQYF
TGTGCCGCAAGGGTCGATACGCAGTATTTT
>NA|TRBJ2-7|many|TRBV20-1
CSANAGTFNSYEQYF
TGCAGTGCTAATGCCGGGACTTTTAACTCCTACGAGCAGTACTTC
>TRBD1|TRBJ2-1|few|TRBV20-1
CSAREGTATNEQFF
TGCAGTGCTAGAGAGGGGACAGCTACTAATGAGCAGTTCTTC
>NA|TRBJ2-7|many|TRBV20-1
CSARSGARIEQYF
TGCAGTGCTAGATCAGGGGCGAGGATTGAGCAGTACTTC
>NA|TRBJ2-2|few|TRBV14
CASSPVVESGELFF
TGTGCCAGCAGCCCGGTTGTAGAGAGCGGGGAGCTGTTTTTT
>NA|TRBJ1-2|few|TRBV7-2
CASSPSGFGNGYTF
TGTGCCAGCAGCCCGTCGGGATTCGGAAATGGCTACACCTTC
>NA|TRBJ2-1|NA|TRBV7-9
CASSFTGKIVYNEQFF
TGTGCCAGCAGCTTCACGGGAAAGATTGTCTACAATGAGCAGTTCTTC
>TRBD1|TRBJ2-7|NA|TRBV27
CASGKDRGTFDEQYF
TGTGCCAGCGGGAAGGACAGGGGTACATTCGACGAGCAGTACTTC
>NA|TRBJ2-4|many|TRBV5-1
CASSFKDAKNIQYF
TGCGCCAGCAGCTTCAAGGACGCCAAAAACATTCAGTACTTC
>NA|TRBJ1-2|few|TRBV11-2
CASSLESASYGYTF
TGTGCCAGCAGCTTAGAGTCTGCCTCCTATGGCTACACCTTC
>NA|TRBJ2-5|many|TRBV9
CASSVGGLEETQYF
TGTGCCAGCAGCGTAGGTGGGCTCGAAGAGACCCAGTACTTC
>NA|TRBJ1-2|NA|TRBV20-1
CSASAGSQNYGYTF
TGCAGTGCTAGCGCAGGGTCCCAAAACTATGGCTACACCTTC
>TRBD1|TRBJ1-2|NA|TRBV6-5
CASSYTGQGYGYTF
TGTGCCAGCAGTTACACGGGACAGGGGTATGGCTACACCTTC
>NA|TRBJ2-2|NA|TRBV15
CATSTGANTGELFF
TGTGCCACCAGCACCGGAGCGAACACCGGGGAGCTGTTTTTT
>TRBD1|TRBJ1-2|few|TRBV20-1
CSARGTAIVGYTF
TGCAGTGCTAGGGGGACAGCCATTGTTGGCTACACCTTC
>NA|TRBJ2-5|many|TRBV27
CASSPGTQAAQYF
TGTGCCAGCAGTCCCGGGACCCAAGCGGCCCAGTACTTC
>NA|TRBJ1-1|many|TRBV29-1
CSVAGRGREAFF
TGCAGCGTTGCGGGCAGGGGACGAGAAGCTTTCTTT
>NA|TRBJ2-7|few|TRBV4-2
CASSPSGEAGSYEQYF
TGTGCCAGCAGCCCCTCCGGGGAGGCGGGATCCTACGAGCAGTACTTC
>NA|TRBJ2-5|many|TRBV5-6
CASSRYAEGRETQYF
TGTGCCAGCAGCCGCTACGCCGAAGGTCGGGAGACCCAGTACTTC
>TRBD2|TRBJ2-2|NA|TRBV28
CASSFLAGGTGELFF
TGTGCCAGCAGTTTTCTAGCGGGGGGCACCGGGGAGCTGTTTTTT
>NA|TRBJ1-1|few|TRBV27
CASSFDRGYMNTEAFF
TGTGCCAGCAGTTTTGACCGCGGGTACATGAACACTGAAGCTTTCTTT